The 21 T cell receptor beta chains listed next were all sequenced from one sample in a study of PD-L1 blockade in urothelial cancer. Described time point: pretreatment peripheral blood. The table came from immunoSEQ multiplex PCR; TCRdb's copy has only in-frame clones and leaves some out. Here the sample spans tens of thousands of clones, roughly 89% being singletons. Source: PBMCs, taken around atezolizumab (anti-PD-L1) treatment. These receptor sequences come from a woman in her sixties with urothelial cancer.

CDR3 in amino acids: CASSYRGQNQPQHF. Written as DNA, the CDR3 is TGTGCCAGCAGCTACAGGGGGCAAAATCAGCCCCAGCATTTT. The V and J genes are TRBV6-6 and TRBJ1-5; 9 nucleotides line up with TRBD1. The CDR3 runs to 14 residues. Looked up from germline, CDR1 is MNHNY and CDR2 is SVGAGI (reference sequence). Trimming took 6 bases from V and 4 from J; bases not matched to a gene: 4.

The rearrangement joins TRBV5-6 to TRBJ2-3, with 7 bases matching TRBD2. With V trimmed by 0 bases and J by 0 bases, 7 bases remained unmatched. The CDR3 covers 17 residues. The germline V gene encodes CDR1 SGHDT and CDR2 YYEEEE. CDR3 bases: TGTGCCAGCAGCTTGGTCTTAGCGGGCGATAGCACAGATACGCAGTATTTT. It is translated as CASSLVLAGDSTDTQYF.

The rearrangement joins TRBV6-1 to TRBJ1-5, with D unclear. The CDR3 has 18 amino acids. Trimming cost V 1 base and J 0 bases, with 16 bases left between them. The germline V gene has CDR1 MNHNS and CDR2 SASEGT. CDR3: CASSEEAPIVYSNQPQHF. The CDR3 region has the DNA TGTGCCAGCAGTGAAGAAGCCCCCATTGTTTATAGCAATCAGCCCCAGCATTTT.

In its sample, this clone was seen once. The chain couples TRBV19 to TRBJ1-1; the match to TRBD1 covers 10 bases. Germline V lookup: CDR1 LNHDA, CDR2 SQIVND (reference sequence). V was clipped by 7 bases and J by 4 bases; unmatched bases: 12. There are 16 residues in the CDR3. The CDR3 DNA reads as TGTGCCAGTATAGGGACAGGGGTGAGTTGGGGCACTGAAGCTTTCTTT. Amino acid sequence: CASIGTGVSWGTEAFF.

The sample holds a few counts of this clone. The chain carries TRBV10-3 and TRBJ1-1, with D unclear. V gave up 7 bases and J gave up 0 bases, with 9 bases separating them. CDR1 is ENHRY, CDR2 SYGVKD, per germline. The CDR3 is 13 residues long. The CDR3 here is CAITPRLNTEAFF. The CDR3 region has the DNA TGTGCCATCACGCCGAGGCTGAACACTGAAGCTTTCTTT.

The rearrangement joins TRBV28 to TRBJ2-4; 7 bases fit TRBD1. Germline V gene data show CDR1 as MDHEN and CDR2 as SYDVKM. The CDR3 sequence is 17 residues long. The V segment lost 3 bases and the J segment 1 base; nucleotides outside the gene matches: 9. CDR3 bases: TGTGCCAGCAGTTTGCCTTCAGAGGACAGGGCCAAAAACATTCAGTACTTC. It translates to CASSLPSEDRAKNIQYF.

The chain combines TRBV6-6 with TRBJ1-4; D might be TRBD1 (6 bases). Germline CDR1 MNHNY, CDR2 SVGAGI (reference sequence). V shed 8 bases and J shed 8 bases, with 24 bases lying between them. CDR3 length: 16 amino acids. The CDR3 sequence is CASFTPRRGQGEKLFF. The CDR3 DNA follows: TGTGCCAGCTTCACCCCACGACGGGGCCAGGGGGAAAAACTGTTTTTT.

The chain joins TRBV5-5 to TRBJ2-7, with D uncertain. The CDR3 extends over 12 amino acids. Trimming took 4 bases from V and 6 from J, leaving 11 bases between them. In germline, CDR1 is SGHKS, CDR2 YYEKEE (reference sequence). The CDR3 loop is CASSADMREQYF. The DNA for the CDR3 is TGTGCCAGCAGCGCCGACATGCGCGAGCAGTACTTC. Filled out from reference TRBV5-5 and TRBJ2-7, the complete variable domain reads DAGVTQSPTHLIKTRGQQVTLRCSPISGHKSVSWYQQVLGQGPQFIFQYYEKEERGRGNFPDRFSARQFPNYSSELNVNALLLGDSALYLCASSADMREQYFGPGTRLTVT.

The chain couples TRBV6-1 to TRBJ1-4; perhaps TRBD1 as D (6 bases). V shed 1 base and J shed 7 bases, with 10 bases lying between them. The CDR3 is 14 residues long. Germline V gene data show CDR1 as MNHNS and CDR2 as SASEGT. The CDR3 nucleotides read TGTGCCAGCAGTGAAGACAGGGTGTCTGAAAAACTGTTTTTT. Protein: CASSEDRVSEKLFF.

The genes are TRBV9 and TRBJ2-1; D perhaps matches TRBD2 (6 bases). The CDR3 consists of 12 residues. CDR1 and CDR2 (germline): SGDLS, YYNGEE. The V end lost 4 bases, the J end lost 9 bases, and 11 bases lay between the germline ends. CDR3 residues: CASSPTGVEQFF. CDR3 nucleotide sequence: TGTGCCAGCAGCCCCACGGGAGTTGAGCAGTTCTTC.

The V gene is TRBV19, the J gene TRBJ1-2, with a weak D call TRBD1 (6 bases). Germline CDR1 reads LNHDA; CDR2 reads SQIVND (reference sequence). The CDR3 runs 13 residues. Trimming cost V 1 base and J 5 bases, with 8 bases left between them. The CDR3 DNA reads as TGTGCCAGTAGTATAGGGCAGGGGTATGGCTACACCTTC. Translated: CASSIGQGYGYTF.

The chain uses TRBV29-1 and TRBJ2-7, with 13 bases aligning to TRBD2. The J segment lost 2 bases and the V segment lost 7 bases, leaving 5 bases of the junction unmatched. Per germline, CDR1 SQVTM and CDR2 ANQGSEA. CDR3 length: 14 residues. CDR3 nucleotide sequence: TGCAGCGCGGGACTAGCGGGGCTTCCCTACGAGCAGTACTTC. Residues: CSAGLAGLPYEQYF.

This chain links TRBV28 with TRBJ2-3; D is undetermined. Trimming removed 4 bases from V and 5 bases from J, with 7 bases in between. The CDR3 consists of 12 residues. The V gene's germline CDR1 is MDHEN and CDR2 SYDVKM. The CDR3 region is CASSSLLDTQYF. Written as DNA, the CDR3 is TGTGCCAGCAGTTCCTTATTAGATACGCAGTATTTT.

This clone was detected a few times. The rearrangement links TRBV11-2 to TRBJ2-5; 11 nucleotides agree with TRBD2. The CDR3 sequence is 17 residues long. V gave up 4 bases and J gave up 7 bases; unmatched junction bases: 14. The germline V gene encodes CDR1 SGHAT and CDR2 FQNNGV. The CDR3 coding sequence is TGTGCCAGCAGCTCCCCCACTAGCGGGGGAAGACGGGGGACCCAGTACTTC. It yields the protein CASSSPTSGGRRGTQYF.

V usage is TRBV27 and J usage is TRBJ2-4; 7 bases agree with TRBD2. J was trimmed by 0 bases and V by 5 bases; bases with no gene match: 7. CDR3 length equals 16 residues. The germline V gene encodes CDR1 MNHEY and CDR2 SMNVEV (reference sequence). This CDR3 reads CASSPWGGLAKNIQYF. The CDR3 DNA reads TGTGCCAGCAGTCCATGGGGGGGACTAGCCAAAAACATTCAGTACTTC.

The chain uses TRBV7-3 and TRBJ2-5, with D possibly matching TRBD1 (6 bases). V dropped 5 bases and J dropped 5 bases, with 12 bases sitting between them. The CDR3 covers 13 residues. CDR1 is SGHTA, CDR2 FQGTGA, per germline. The CDR3 nucleotides are TGTGCCAGCAGCAAAGACAGGTTGGAGACCCAGTACTTC. Amino acids: CASSKDRLETQYF.

The chain is built from TRBV9 and TRBJ2-7; 9 bases line up with TRBD1. This CDR3 contains 15 residues. CDR1 is SGDLS, CDR2 YYNGEE, per germline. With 4 bases clipped from V and 7 bases from J, the junction kept 12 bases outside the gene matches. The CDR3 DNA is TGTGCCAGCAGCCCGCTTGGGGGACAGGGAGGGGAGCAGTACTTC. It encodes CASSPLGGQGGEQYF.

The chain couples TRBV10-3 to TRBJ2-7; 9 nucleotides match TRBD2. This CDR3 has 17 residues. Per germline, CDR1 ENHRY and CDR2 SYGVKD. The J segment lost 6 bases and the V segment lost 2 bases, leaving 14 bases of the junction unmatched. CDR3 loop: CAISELLGGGANSEQYF. In nucleotides, the CDR3 is TGTGCCATCAGTGAGCTTCTAGGCGGGGGGGCCAACTCCGAGCAGTACTTC.

This sequence joins TRBV10-3 and TRBJ2-5; possible D gene TRBD2, 5 bases. Trimming took 0 bases from V and 1 from J, leaving 15 bases between them. Germline loops: CDR1 ENHRY, CDR2 SYGVKD. The CDR3 contains 17 residues. CDR3 coding DNA: TGTGCCATCAGTGAGTCCGGACTGGGTCCCGTCCAAGAGACCCAGTACTTC. This gives the protein CAISESGLGPVQETQYF.

CDR3 DNA: TGTGCCAGCAGTGAAGCAGGACAGGGAAACTATGGCTACACCTTC. It yields the protein CASSEAGQGNYGYTF. The rearrangement joins TRBV6-1 to TRBJ1-2, with 8 bases matching TRBD1. Germline CDR1 MNHNS, CDR2 SASEGT. The CDR3 runs to 15 residues. J was trimmed by 2 bases and V by 0 bases; bases with no gene match: 2.

The genes are TRBV6-6 and TRBJ2-1; 14 bases map to TRBD2. The CDR3 consists of 15 residues. Germline CDR1 and CDR2: MNHNY and SVGAGI (reference sequence). V shed 6 bases, J shed 4 bases, and the junction held 2 bases outside the gene matches. CDR3: CASSGTSGRYNEQFF. The CDR3 DNA reads as TGTGCCAGCAGCGGGACTAGCGGGAGATACAATGAGCAGTTCTTC.